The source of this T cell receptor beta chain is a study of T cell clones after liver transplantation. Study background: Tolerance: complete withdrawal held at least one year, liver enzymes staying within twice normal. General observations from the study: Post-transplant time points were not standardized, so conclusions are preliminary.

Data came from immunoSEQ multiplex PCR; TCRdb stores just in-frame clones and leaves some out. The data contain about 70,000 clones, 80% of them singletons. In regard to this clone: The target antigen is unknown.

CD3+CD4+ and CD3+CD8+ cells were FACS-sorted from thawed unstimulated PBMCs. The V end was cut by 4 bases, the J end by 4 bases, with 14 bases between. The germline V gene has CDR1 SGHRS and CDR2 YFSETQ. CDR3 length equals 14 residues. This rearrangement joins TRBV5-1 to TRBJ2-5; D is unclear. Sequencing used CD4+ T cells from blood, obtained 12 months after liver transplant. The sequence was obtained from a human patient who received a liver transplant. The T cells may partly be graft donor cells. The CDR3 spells CASSHPGFSETQYF. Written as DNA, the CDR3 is TGCGCCAGCAGCCACCCAGGATTCTCAGAGACCCAGTACTTC.